This T cell receptor beta chain was recorded in a study of T-cell reconstitution after alpha-beta-depleted transplantation in children. This clonotype has at least ten counts. As it was prepared, the TCRbeta library received unique molecular identifiers. TCRdb re-analysed the PCR reads in MiXCR, keeping a single row per CDR3 protein. This sample has around 93,000 distinct CDR3 sequences, with roughly 7.7% found just once. This receptor was identified in a human donor who donated a stem cell graft to a child with congenital amegakaryocytic thrombocytopenia. The sample in question was PBMCs from the stem cell graft donor, obtained from the stem cell graft.

The CDR3 coding sequence is TGCGCCAGCAGCTTGTTCCCAGGGACCACTGAAGCTTTCTTT. Encoded protein: CASSLFPGTTEAFF. The genes are TRBV5-1 and TRBJ1-1; D is possibly TRBD1 (5 bases). The length of the CDR3 is 14 residues. Between the trimmed V and J ends, which lost 1 base and 4 bases, there was a span of 11 bases. The germline V gene has CDR1 SGHRS and CDR2 YFSETQ.